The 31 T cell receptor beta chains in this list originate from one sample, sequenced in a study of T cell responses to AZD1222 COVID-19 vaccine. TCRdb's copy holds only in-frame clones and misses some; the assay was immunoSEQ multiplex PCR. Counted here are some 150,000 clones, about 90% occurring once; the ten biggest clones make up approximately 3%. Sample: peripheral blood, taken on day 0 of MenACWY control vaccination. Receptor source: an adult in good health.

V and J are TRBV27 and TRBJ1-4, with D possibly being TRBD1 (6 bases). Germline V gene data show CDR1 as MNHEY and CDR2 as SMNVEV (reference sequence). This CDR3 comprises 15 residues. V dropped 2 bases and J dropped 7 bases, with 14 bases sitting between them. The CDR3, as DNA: TGTGCCAGCAGTTTACGGTCGACAGGCGCTGAAAAACTGTTTTTT. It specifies CASSLRSTGAEKLFF.

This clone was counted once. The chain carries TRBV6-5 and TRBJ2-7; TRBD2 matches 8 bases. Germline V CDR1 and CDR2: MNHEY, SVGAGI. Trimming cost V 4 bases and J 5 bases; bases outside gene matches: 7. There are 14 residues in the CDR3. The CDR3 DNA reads TGTGCCAGCAGTTTAAGCGGGGGAATAGACGAGCAGTACTTC. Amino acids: CASSLSGGIDEQYF.

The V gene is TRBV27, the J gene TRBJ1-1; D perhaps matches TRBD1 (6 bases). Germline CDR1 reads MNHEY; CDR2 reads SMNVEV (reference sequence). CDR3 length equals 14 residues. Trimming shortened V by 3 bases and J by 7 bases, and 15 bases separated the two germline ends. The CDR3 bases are TGTGCCAGCAGTTTCGGCGGACAGTTGGGTGAAGCTTTCTTT. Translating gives CASSFGGQLGEAFF.

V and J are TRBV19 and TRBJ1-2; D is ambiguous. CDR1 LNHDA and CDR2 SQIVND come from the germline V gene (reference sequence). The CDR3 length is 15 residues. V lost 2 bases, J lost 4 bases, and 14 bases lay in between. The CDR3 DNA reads TGTGCCAGTAGTATACCCGCCATGCAAGGCTATGGCTACACCTTC. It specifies CASSIPAMQGYGYTF.

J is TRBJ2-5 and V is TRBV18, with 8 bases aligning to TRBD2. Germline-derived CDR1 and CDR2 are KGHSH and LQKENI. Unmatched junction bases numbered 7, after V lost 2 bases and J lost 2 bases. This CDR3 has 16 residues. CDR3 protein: CASSPLAGSRQETQYF. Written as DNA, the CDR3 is TGTGCCAGCTCACCATTAGCGGGAAGTAGACAAGAGACCCAGTACTTC.

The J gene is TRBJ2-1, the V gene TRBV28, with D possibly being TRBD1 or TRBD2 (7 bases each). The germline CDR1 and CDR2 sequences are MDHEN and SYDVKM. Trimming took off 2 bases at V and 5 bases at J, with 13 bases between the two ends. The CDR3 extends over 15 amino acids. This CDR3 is CASSLNRGLNNEQFF. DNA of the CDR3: TGTGCCAGCAGTTTAAACAGGGGACTAAACAATGAGCAGTTCTTC.

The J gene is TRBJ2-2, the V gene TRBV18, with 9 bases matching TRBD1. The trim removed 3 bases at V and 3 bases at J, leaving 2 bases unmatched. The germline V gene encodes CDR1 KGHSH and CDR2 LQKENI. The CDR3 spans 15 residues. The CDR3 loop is CASSPRTGDTGELFF. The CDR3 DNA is TGTGCCAGCTCACCTCGGACAGGGGACACCGGGGAGCTGTTTTTT. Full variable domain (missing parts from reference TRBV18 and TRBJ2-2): NAGVMQNPRHLVRRRGQEARLRCSPMKGHSHVYWYRQLPEEGLKFMVYLQKENIIDESGMPKERFSAEFPKEGPSILRIQQVVRGDSAAYFCASSPRTGDTGELFFGEGSRLTVL.

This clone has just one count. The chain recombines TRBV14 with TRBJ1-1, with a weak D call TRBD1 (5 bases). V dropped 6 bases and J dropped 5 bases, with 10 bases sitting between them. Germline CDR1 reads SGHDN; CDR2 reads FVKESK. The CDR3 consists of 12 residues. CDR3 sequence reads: CASRGLGTEAFF. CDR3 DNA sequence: TGTGCCAGCAGGGGGCTGGGAACTGAAGCTTTCTTT.

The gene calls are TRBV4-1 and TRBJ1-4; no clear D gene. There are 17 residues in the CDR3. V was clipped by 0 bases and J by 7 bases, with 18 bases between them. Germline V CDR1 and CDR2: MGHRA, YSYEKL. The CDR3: CASSQDSVDVGGEKLFF. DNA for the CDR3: TGCGCCAGCAGCCAAGATTCGGTGGACGTCGGTGGTGAAAAACTGTTTTTT.

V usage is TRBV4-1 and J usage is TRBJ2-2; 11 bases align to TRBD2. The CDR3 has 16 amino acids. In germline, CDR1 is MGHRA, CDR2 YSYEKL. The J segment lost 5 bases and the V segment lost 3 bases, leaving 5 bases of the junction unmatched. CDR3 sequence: CASSHLASGGTGELFF. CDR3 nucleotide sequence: TGCGCCAGCAGCCACTTGGCTAGCGGGGGGACCGGGGAGCTGTTTTTT.

Written as DNA, the CDR3 is TGCAGCGACACGGGGACGGGGGGAGATGAGCAGTTCTTC. As protein: CSDTGTGGDEQFF. The chain is built from TRBV29-1 and TRBJ2-1; 7 nucleotides agree with TRBD2. This CDR3 is built from 13 residues. Germline loops: CDR1 SQVTM, CDR2 ANQGSEA. After removal of 7 bases from V and 8 bases from J, the junction contained 11 bases not matched to a gene.

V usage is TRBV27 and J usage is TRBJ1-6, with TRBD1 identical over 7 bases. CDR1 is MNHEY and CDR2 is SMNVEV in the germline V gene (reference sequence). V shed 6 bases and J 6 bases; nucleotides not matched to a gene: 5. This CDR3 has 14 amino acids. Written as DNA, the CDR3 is TGTGCCAGCAGGTCCGGGACAGTTAATTCACCCCTCCACTTT. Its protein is CASRSGTVNSPLHF.

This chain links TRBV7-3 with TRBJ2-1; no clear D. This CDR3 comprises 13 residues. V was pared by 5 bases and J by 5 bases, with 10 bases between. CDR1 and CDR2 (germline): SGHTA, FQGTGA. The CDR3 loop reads CASSPGRNNEQFF. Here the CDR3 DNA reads TGTGCCAGCAGCCCTGGTAGGAACAATGAGCAGTTCTTC.

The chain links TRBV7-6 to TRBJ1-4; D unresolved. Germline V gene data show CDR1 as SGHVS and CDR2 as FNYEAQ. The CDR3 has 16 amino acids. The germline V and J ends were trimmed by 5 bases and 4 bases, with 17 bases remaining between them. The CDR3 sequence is CASSTSAGRFNEKLFF. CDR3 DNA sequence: TGTGCCAGCAGCACCTCGGCTGGCAGGTTTAATGAAAAACTGTTTTTT.

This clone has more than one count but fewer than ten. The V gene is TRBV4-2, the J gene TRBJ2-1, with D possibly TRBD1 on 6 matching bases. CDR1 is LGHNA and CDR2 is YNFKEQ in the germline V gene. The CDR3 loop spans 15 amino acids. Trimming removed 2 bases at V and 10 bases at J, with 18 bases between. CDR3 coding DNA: TGTGCCAGCAGCCAACTCGGCCACAGGGTTCAGGAGCAGTTCTTC. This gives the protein CASSQLGHRVQEQFF.

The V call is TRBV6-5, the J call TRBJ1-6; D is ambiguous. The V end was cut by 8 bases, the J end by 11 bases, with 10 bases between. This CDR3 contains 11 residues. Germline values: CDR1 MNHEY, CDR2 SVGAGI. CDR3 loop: CASSTYPPLHF. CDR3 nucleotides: TGTGCCAGCTCCACATATCCACCCCTCCACTTT.

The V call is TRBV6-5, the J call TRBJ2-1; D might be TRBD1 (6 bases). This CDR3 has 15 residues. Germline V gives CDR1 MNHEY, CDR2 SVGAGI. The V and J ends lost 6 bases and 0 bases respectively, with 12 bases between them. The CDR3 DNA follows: TGTGCCAGCAGCGAGGGGGTCCTCTCCTACAATGAGCAGTTCTTC. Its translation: CASSEGVLSYNEQFF.

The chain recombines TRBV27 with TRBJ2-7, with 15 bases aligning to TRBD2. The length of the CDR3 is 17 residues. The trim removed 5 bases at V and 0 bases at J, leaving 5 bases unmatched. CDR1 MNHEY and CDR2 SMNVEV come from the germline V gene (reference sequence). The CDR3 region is CASSPRTSGRVSYEQYF. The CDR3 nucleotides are TGTGCCAGCAGTCCCCGGACTAGCGGGAGGGTCTCCTACGAGCAGTACTTC.

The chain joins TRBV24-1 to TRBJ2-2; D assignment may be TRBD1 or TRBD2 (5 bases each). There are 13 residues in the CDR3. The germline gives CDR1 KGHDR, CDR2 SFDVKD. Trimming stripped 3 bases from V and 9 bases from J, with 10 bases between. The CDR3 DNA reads TGTGCCACCAGTGATACCGGGGCCCGGGAGCTGTTTTTT. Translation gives CATSDTGARELFF.

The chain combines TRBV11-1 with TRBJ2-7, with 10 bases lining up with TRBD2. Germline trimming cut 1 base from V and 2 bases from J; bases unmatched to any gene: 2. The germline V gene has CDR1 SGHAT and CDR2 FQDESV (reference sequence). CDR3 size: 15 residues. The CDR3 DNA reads TGTGCCAGCAGCTTAGTAGCGGGAGGTACCTACGAGCAGTACTTC. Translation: CASSLVAGGTYEQYF.

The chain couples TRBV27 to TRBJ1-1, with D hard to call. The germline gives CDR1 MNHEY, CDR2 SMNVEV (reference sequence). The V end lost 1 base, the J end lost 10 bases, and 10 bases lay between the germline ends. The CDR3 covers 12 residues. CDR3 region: CASSLLGSAAFF. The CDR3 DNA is TGTGCCAGCAGTTTATTGGGCAGTGCAGCTTTCTTT.

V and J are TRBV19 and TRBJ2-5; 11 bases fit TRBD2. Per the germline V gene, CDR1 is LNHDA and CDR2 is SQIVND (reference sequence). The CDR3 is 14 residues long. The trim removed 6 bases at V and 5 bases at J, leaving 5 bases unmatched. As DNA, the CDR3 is TGTGCCAGTAGGAAGACTAGCGGGGTTGAGACCCAGTACTTC. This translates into CASRKTSGVETQYF.

CDR3 region: CAISDGTPNGYTF. The CDR3 bases are TGTGCCATCAGTGATGGGACACCGAATGGCTACACCTTC. The genes are TRBV10-3 and TRBJ1-2, with D perhaps matching TRBD1 (6 bases). Deletions cut 3 bases from V and 6 bases from J, with 11 bases between. This CDR3 is 13 amino acids long. Germline assignment: CDR1 ENHRY and CDR2 SYGVKD.

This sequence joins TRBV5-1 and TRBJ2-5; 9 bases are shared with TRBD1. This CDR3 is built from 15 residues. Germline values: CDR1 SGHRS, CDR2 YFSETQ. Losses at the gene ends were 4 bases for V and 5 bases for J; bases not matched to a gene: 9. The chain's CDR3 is CASSAQGAPAETQYF. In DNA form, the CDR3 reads TGCGCCAGCAGCGCACAGGGGGCGCCTGCTGAGACCCAGTACTTC.

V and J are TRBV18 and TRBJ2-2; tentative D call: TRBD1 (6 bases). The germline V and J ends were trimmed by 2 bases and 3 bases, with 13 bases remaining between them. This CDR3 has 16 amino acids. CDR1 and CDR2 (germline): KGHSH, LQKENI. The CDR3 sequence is CASSPKGHRDTGELFF. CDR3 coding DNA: TGTGCCAGCTCACCAAAGGGACATCGGGACACCGGGGAGCTGTTTTTT.

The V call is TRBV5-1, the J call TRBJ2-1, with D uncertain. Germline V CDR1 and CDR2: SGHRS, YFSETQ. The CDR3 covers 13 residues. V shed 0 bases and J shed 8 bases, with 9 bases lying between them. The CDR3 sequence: CASSLVSLDEQFF. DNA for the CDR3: TGCGCCAGCAGCTTGGTCAGCCTGGATGAGCAGTTCTTC.

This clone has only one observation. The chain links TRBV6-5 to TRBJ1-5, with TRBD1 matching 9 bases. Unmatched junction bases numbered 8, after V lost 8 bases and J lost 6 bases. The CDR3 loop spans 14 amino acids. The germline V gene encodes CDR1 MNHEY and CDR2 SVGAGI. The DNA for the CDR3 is TGTGCCAGCGGAAGGGACAGGGTCGGTCAGCCCCAGCATTTT. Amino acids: CASGRDRVGQPQHF.

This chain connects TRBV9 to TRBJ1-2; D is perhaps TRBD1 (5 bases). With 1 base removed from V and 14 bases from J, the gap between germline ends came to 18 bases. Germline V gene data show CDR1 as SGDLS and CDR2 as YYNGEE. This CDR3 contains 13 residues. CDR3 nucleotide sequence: TGTGCCAGCAGCGTACTGATAGACAGCTTGAGGACCTTC. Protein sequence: CASSVLIDSLRTF.

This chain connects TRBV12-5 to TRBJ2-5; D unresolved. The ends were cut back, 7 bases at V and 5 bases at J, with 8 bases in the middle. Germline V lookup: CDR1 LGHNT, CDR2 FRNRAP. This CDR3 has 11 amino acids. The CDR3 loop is CASASRETQYF. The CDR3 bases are TGTGCTAGTGCTTCGCGGGAGACCCAGTACTTC.

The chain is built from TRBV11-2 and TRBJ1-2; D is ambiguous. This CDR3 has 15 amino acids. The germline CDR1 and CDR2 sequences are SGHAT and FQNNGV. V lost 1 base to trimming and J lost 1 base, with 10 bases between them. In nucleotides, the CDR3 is TGTGCCAGCAGCTTAGTAGCAGGACTTAACTATGGCTACACCTTC. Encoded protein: CASSLVAGLNYGYTF.

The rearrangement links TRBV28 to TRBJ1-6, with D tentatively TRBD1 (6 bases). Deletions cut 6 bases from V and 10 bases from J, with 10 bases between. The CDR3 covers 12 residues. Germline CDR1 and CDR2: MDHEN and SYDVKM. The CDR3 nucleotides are TGTGCCAGCAGGCCGGGGGCCTCACCCCTCCACTTT. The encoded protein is CASRPGASPLHF. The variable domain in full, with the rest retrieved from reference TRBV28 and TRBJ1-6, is DVKVTQSSRYLVKRTGEKVFLECVQDMDHENMFWYRQDPGLGLRLIYFSYDVKMKEKGDIPEGYSVSREKKERFSLILESASTNQTSMYLCASRPGASPLHFGNGTRLTVT.